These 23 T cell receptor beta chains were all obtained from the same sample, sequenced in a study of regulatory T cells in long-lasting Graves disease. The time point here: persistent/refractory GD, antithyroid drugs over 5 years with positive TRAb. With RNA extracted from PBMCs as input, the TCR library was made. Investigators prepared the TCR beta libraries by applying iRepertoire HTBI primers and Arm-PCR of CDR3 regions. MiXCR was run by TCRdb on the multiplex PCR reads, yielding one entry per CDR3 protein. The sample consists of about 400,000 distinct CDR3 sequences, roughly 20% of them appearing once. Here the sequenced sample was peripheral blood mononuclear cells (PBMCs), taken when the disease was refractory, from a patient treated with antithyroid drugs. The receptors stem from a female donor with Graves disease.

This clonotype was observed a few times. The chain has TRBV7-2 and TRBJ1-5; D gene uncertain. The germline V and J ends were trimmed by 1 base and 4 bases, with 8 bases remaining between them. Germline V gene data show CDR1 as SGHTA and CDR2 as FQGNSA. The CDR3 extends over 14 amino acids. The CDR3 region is CASSLGGYNQPQHF. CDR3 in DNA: TGTGCCAGCAGCTTAGGAGGTTATAATCAGCCCCAGCATTTT.

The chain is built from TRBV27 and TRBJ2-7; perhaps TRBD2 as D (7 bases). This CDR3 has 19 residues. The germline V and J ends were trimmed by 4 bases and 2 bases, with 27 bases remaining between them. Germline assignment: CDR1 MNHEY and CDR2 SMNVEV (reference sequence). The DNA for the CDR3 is TGTGCCAGCAGTTCGGGGGGTTCGGGACACCAAAAAGCCACCTACGAGCAGTACTTC. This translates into CASSSGGSGHQKATYEQYF.

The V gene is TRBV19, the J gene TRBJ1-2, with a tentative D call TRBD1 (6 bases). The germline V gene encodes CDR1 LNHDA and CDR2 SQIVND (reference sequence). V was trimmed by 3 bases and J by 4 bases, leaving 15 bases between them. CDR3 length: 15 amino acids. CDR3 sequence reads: CASSMTPTGSYGYTF. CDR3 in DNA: TGTGCCAGTAGTATGACCCCGACAGGTTCCTATGGCTACACCTTC.

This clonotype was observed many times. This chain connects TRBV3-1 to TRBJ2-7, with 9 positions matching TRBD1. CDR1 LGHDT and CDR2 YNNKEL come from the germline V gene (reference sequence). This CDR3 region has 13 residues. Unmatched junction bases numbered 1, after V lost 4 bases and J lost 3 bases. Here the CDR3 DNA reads TGTGCCAGCAGCCCGACAGGGGGCTACGAGCAGTACTTC. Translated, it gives CASSPTGGYEQYF.

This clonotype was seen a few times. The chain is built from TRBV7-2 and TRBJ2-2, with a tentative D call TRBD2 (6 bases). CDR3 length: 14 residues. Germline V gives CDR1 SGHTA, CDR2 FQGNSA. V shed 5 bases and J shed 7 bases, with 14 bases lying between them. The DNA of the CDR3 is TGTGCCAGCAGCAAGACTAGTAGCGTCGGGGAGCTGTTTTTT. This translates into CASSKTSSVGELFF.

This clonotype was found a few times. CDR3 nucleotide sequence: TGTGCCAGCAGTGAAGCAAGGGGGATCGGCACCGGGGAGCTGTTTTTT. The encoded protein is CASSEARGIGTGELFF. The genes are TRBV2 and TRBJ2-2; possible D gene TRBD1, 6 bases. The CDR3 runs to 16 residues. Germline CDR1 reads SNHLY; CDR2 reads FYNNEI. V lost 0 bases and J lost 4, with 12 bases in between.

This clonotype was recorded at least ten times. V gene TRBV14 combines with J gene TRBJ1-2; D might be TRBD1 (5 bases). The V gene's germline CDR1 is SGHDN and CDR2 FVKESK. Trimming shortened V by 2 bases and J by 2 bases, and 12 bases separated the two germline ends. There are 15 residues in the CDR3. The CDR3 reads CASSQRDGTNYGYTF. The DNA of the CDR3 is TGTGCCAGCAGCCAAAGGGACGGAACCAACTATGGCTACACCTTC. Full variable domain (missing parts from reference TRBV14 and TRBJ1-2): EAGVTQFPSHSVIEKGQTVTLRCDPISGHDNLYWYRRVMGKEIKFLLHFVKESKQDESGMPNNRFLAERTGGTYSTLKVQPAELEDSGVYFCASSQRDGTNYGYTFGSGTRLTVV.

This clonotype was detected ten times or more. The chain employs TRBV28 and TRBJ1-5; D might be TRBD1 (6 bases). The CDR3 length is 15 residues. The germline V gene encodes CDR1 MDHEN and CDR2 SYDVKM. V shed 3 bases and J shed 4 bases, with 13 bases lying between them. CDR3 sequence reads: CASSFSDRKNQPQHF. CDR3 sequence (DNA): TGTGCCAGCAGTTTTTCCGACAGGAAAAATCAGCCCCAGCATTTT. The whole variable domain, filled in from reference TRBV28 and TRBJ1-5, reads DVKVTQSSRYLVKRTGEKVFLECVQDMDHENMFWYRQDPGLGLRLIYFSYDVKMKEKGDIPEGYSVSREKKERFSLILESASTNQTSMYLCASSFSDRKNQPQHFGDGTRLSIL.

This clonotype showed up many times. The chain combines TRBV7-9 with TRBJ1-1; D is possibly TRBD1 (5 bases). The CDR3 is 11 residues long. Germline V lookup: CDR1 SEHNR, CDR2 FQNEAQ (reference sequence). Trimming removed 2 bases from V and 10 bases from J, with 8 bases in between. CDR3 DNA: TGTGCCAGCAGCTTAATGGGGGTAGCTTTCTTT. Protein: CASSLMGVAFF.

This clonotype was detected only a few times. For the CDR3, the DNA is TGCGCCAGCAGCCAAGATCGGGGGCTACCGGGCGAGCAGTACTTC. Protein: CASSQDRGLPGEQYF. This chain uses TRBV4-1 with TRBJ2-7, with D possibly called TRBD1 or TRBD2 (6 bases each). Germline assignment: CDR1 MGHRA and CDR2 YSYEKL. The CDR3 is 15 residues long. The V end was cut by 0 bases, the J end by 6 bases, with 15 bases between.

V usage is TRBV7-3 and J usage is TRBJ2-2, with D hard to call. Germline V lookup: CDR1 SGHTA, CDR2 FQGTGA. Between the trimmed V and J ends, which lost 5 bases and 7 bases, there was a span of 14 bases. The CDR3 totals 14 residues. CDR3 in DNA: TGTGCCAGCAGCGTACAAGAATTGGGCGGGGAGCTGTTTTTT. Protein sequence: CASSVQELGGELFF.

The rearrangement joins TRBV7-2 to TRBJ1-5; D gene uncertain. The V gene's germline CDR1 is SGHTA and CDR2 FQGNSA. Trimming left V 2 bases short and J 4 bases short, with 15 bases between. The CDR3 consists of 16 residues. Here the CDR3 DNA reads TGTGCCAGCAGCTTATTTCACGGGGAGATAAATCAGCCCCAGCATTTT. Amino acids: CASSLFHGEINQPQHF.

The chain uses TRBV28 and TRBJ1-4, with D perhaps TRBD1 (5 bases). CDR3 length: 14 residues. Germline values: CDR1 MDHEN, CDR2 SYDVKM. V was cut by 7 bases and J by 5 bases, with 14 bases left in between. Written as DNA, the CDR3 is TGTGCCAGCACCTCCGGGGGAGGAAATGAAAAACTGTTTTTT. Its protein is CASTSGGGNEKLFF.

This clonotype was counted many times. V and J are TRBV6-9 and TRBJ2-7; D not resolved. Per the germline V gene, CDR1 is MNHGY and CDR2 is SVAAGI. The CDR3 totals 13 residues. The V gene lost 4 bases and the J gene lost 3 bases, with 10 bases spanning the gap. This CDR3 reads CASSSDIRYEQYF. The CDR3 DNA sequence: TGTGCCAGCAGTTCTGACATCCGCTACGAGCAGTACTTC.

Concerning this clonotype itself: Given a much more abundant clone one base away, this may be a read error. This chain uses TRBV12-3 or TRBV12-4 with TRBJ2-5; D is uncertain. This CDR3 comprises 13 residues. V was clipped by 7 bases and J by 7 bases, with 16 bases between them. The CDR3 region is CASTDGGEGTQYF. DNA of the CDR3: TGTGCCAGCACGGACGGTGGGGAAGGGACCCAGTACTTC.

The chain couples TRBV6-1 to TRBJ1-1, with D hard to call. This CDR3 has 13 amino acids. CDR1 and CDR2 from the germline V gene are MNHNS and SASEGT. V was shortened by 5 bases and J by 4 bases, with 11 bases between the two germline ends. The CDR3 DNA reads TGTGCCAGCAGTATGACACCCGCCACTGAAGCTTTCTTT. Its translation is CASSMTPATEAFF.

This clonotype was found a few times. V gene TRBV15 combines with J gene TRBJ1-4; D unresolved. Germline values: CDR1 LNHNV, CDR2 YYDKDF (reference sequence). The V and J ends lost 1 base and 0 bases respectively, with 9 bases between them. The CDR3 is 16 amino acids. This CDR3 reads CATSRARGSTNEKLFF. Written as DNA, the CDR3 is TGTGCCACCAGCAGAGCAAGAGGGTCAACTAATGAAAAACTGTTTTTT.

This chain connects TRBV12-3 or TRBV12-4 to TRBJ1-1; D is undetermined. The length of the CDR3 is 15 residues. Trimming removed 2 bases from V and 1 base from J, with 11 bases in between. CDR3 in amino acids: CASSLHSGGNTEAFF. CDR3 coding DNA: TGTGCCAGCAGTTTACATTCGGGAGGGAACACTGAAGCTTTCTTT.

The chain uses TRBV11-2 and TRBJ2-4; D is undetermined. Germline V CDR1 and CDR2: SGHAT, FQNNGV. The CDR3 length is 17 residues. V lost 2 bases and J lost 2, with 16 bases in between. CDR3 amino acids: CASSLRPNLPTKNIQYF. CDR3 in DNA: TGTGCCAGCAGCTTACGGCCCAACCTCCCAACCAAAAACATTCAGTACTTC.

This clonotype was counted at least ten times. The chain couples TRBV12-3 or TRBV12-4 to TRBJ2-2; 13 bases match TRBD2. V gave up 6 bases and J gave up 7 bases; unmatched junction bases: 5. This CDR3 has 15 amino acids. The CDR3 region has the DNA TGTGCCAGCAGCGGACTAGCGGGAGCGGTCGGGGAGCTGTTTTTT. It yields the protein CASSGLAGAVGELFF.

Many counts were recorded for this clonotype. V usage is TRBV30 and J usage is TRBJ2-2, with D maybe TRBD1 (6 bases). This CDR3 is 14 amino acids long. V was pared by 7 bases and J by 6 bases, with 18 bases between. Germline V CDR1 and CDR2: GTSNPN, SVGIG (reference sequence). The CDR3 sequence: CASSSAGVPGELFF. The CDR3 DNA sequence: TGTGCCTCTTCTTCTGCAGGGGTTCCCGGGGAGCTGTTTTTT.

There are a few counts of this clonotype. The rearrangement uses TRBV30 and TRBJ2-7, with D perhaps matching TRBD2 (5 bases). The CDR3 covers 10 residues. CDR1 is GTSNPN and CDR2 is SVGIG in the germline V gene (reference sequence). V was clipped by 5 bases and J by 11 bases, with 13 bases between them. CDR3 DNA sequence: TGTGCCTGGGGAGGTGAGAGAAAGTACTTC. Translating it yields CAWGGERKYF.

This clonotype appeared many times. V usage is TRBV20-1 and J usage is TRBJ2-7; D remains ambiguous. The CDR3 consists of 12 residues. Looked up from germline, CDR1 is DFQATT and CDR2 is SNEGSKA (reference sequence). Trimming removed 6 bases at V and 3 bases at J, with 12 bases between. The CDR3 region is CSATDGRYEQYF. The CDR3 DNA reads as TGCAGTGCGACCGACGGACGCTACGAGCAGTACTTC.